Listed below are T cell receptor beta chains from one sample, sequenced in a study of T cells expressing NK-cell markers. TCRdb reprocessed the 5' RACE reads, with one entry per CDR3 protein and no DNA. The repertoire table contains about 460,000 distinct CDR3 sequences. Sequenced material: blood T cells: a sorted CD56 or NKG2C T cell subset, CD4+ or CD8+ T cells, or bulk PBMC T cells (not recorded which). These TCRs come from a woman aged 50 to 60 in good health. Each CDR3 is given with its conserved first and last residue.

TRBJ2-7 TRBV6-5 CASSTYSGLTTPYEQYF
TRBJ2-1 TRBV6-4 CASSDSDRGPVQFF
TRBJ1-2 TRBV20-1 CSARVGGQFYGYTF
TRBJ2-7 TRBV6-5 CASSYSRGSSYEQYF
TRBJ1-1 TRBV5-4 CASSPAGGRMNTEAFF
TRBJ2-1 TRBV29-1 CSAEEGADGQFF
TRBJ2-1 TRBV29-1 CSAGPTNEQFF
TRBJ2-1 TRBV10-3 CAISELGSRQGGEQFF
TRBJ1-4 TRBV2 CASSDQRQGMSSDEKLFF
TRBJ2-3 TRBV6-5 CASSYSKGGDTQYF
TRBJ2-3 TRBV5-5 CASSSRASLRIDTQYF
TRBJ2-1 TRBV3-1 CASSKAGFRNNEQFF
TRBJ2-1 TRBV3-1 CASSQDLSLRGEQFF